The subject of this entry is one T cell receptor (beta chain). This clonotype was observed a handful of times. Which antigen it targets is not known. Base quality data are lacking; no much larger clone is found one base away. These data are taken from a study of human T cells and chemical hapten exposure (dated by TCRdb to about 2021). Regarding the study in general: Libraries were combined into a pool for sequencing, and differences in TCR yield between samples came mainly from small differences in library volumes within the pool. For every blood RNA sample, sequencing covered both the TCR alpha and TCR beta chains. This study followed changes in the peripheral blood TCR repertoire in vivo during primary and secondary sensitization of alopecia patients to the hapten diphenylcyclopropenone (DPC).

Receptors were amplified or captured by 5' RACE. TCRdb records Illumina MiSeq as the sequencer. Library preparation attached unique molecular identifiers to individual cDNA molecules for quantitative, reproducible TCR counting. Regarding the original processing steps: Samples had a median of approximately 96,000 TCRs, with a range from roughly 23,224 to 700,000. The Decombinator software suite was used to annotate V, J and CDR3 in the TCR reads. For PS versus PT1 abundance plots, all samples were subsampled to the same number of TCRs (28,000). Expanded TCRs were defined as absent before sensitization and observed at least eight times at the 2-week time point. TCRdb reanalyzed the raw reads on its own, using fastp at Q25 for trimming and MiXCR for clone calling, and kept in-frame beta chains. CDR3 protein sequences are deduplicated, and each keeps its most common genes and DNA. The V and J calls here are based on TCRdb, not the publication. For this sample the table gives around 80,000 distinct CDR3 sequences, of which about a sixth were detected only once. About 6.5% of the sample is taken by the ten largest.

Study-wide findings and limitations: DPC sensitization did not change the number of TCRs with a frequency above 1 in 1000, and there was no evidence of changes in global repertoire structure. After repeated subsampling, changes were observed in the strength of the expansion versus patch-test correlation and in the threshold at which the correlation became significant.

The CDR3 measures 15 amino acids from cysteine to phenylalanine. Of the read, only the CDR3 DNA is kept; its 45 bases are in frame from base 1. The junction shows trimming of 5 bases on V and 1 base on J, and the gene matches do not reach 2 bases of it. From the germline V gene (reference sequence), CDR1 is SSHAT and CDR2 is FNYEAQ. Total RNA was extracted from unfractionated whole blood collected in Tempus Blood RNA tubes. Four or five healthy volunteers acted as controls for TCR sequencing and had blood drawn at day 0, 2 weeks and 6 weeks. The receptor comes from a female donor in good health. Recombination connected TRBV7-7 to TRBJ2-3; TRBD2 matches 11 bases in the middle. The CDR3 protein: CASSLGLAGTDTQYF. The sequenced DNA is TGTGCCAGCAGCCTGGGACTAGCGGGCACAGATACGCAGTATTTT.